This T cell receptor beta chain emerged from a study of vaccination and CD4 T cells after COVID-19. Overall study: Samples after vaccination came a median approximately 2.5 months past dose two, ranging 14 to 241. Each control was exposed to a CEFX pool, an HIV-1 Nef pool, or no peptide at all. Study-wide results and limits: Spike mono-reactivity was found in 304 of 307 vaccine-specific clones from convalescent patients.

As for treatment: approximately nine-day PBMC culture with coronavirus spike peptide pools or control peptides (ViraFEST assay). The cultures had half their medium swapped for fresh IL-2 medium on days 3 and 7. Comment on this clonotype: The target antigen is unknown.

Sequencing of DNA taken from cultured CD4+ T cells relied on the Oncomine TCR Beta short-read assay. Using its own MiXCR run on the PCR reads, TCRdb lists one record per CDR3 protein. Of 12,000 to 15,000 distinct CDR3 sequences in the sample, more than 45% are singletons; the top ten hold around 12%. The CDR3 covers 14 residues. Germline CDR1 and CDR2: MNHEY and SVGAGI. With 0 bases removed from V and 5 bases from J, the gap between germline ends came to 10 bases. The chain joins TRBV6-5 to TRBJ1-1; maybe TRBD1 (5 bases). The receptor's source is a human donor who had recovered from COVID-19. Material for sequencing was CD4+ T cells from blood, cultured in vitro. The CDR3 spells CASSYSGARTEAFF. The CDR3 region has the DNA TGTGCCAGCAGTTACTCCGGGGCCAGGACTGAAGCTTTCTTT.